These T cell receptor beta chains were read from a single sample in a study of blood T cells in healthy people across ages. TCRdb analysed the 5' RACE reads with MiXCR anew, one entry per CDR3 protein. The sample consists of just over 1 million distinct CDR3 sequences, 35% to 55% of them appearing once. The specimen was blood. These TCRs come from an older woman in good health. CDR3s include the opening cysteine and the closing phenylalanine or tryptophan. Each record gives: J gene, D gene, clone size, V gene, CDR3 protein, CDR3 DNA. The D gene is left open where the match is weak. Size tells how often a clone was seen (once, few, many) or the class of an expanded clone, and some rows leave it out.

j_call: TRBJ2-5; d_call: TRBD2; clone_size: NA; v_call: TRBV27; cdr3_aa: CASSLGPSGVSQETQYF; cdr3_nt: TGTGCCAGCAGTTTAGGGCCTAGCGGGGTAAGCCAAGAGACCCAGTACTTC
j_call: TRBJ1-3; d_call: NA; clone_size: many; v_call: TRBV25-1; cdr3_aa: CASSELGNTIYF; cdr3_nt: TGTGCCAGCAGTGAGCTTGGAAACACCATATATTTT
j_call: TRBJ2-4; d_call: NA; clone_size: NA; v_call: TRBV20-1; cdr3_aa: CSASQEVLAKNIQYF; cdr3_nt: TGCAGTGCTAGCCAGGAGGTGCTAGCCAAAAACATTCAGTACTTC
j_call: TRBJ1-6; d_call: NA; clone_size: NA; v_call: TRBV3-1; cdr3_aa: CASRGRVNSPLHF; cdr3_nt: TGTGCCAGCCGGGGCAGGGTAAATTCACCCCTCCACTTT
j_call: TRBJ2-5; d_call: TRBD1; clone_size: NA; v_call: TRBV28; cdr3_aa: CASSVTGLKETQYF; cdr3_nt: TGTGCCAGCAGTGTGACAGGGTTGAAAGAGACCCAGTACTTC
j_call: TRBJ2-3; d_call: NA; clone_size: few; v_call: TRBV7-4; cdr3_aa: CASRPILQGSTDTQYF; cdr3_nt: TGTGCCAGCAGACCAATCCTGCAGGGGTCCACAGATACGCAGTATTTT
j_call: TRBJ2-7; d_call: NA; clone_size: NA; v_call: TRBV19; cdr3_aa: CASSITGTFPYEQYF; cdr3_nt: TGTGCCAGTAGTATTACGGGGACTTTCCCCTACGAGCAGTACTTC
j_call: TRBJ2-5; d_call: NA; clone_size: few; v_call: TRBV28; cdr3_aa: CASSHGSLKETQYF; cdr3_nt: TGTGCCAGCAGCCACGGGAGTCTGAAAGAGACCCAGTACTTC
j_call: TRBJ2-1; d_call: NA; clone_size: NA; v_call: TRBV3-1; cdr3_aa: CASLYRDGRQFF; cdr3_nt: TGTGCCAGCCTATACAGGGATGGGAGGCAGTTCTTC
j_call: TRBJ1-2; d_call: NA; clone_size: few; v_call: TRBV29-1; cdr3_aa: CSVQALRGYTF; cdr3_nt: TGCAGCGTACAAGCTCTTCGGGGCTACACCTTC
j_call: TRBJ2-1; d_call: NA; clone_size: NA; v_call: TRBV28; cdr3_aa: CATNPLTHEQFF; cdr3_nt: TGTGCCACTAACCCGCTAACCCATGAGCAGTTCTTC
j_call: TRBJ1-5; d_call: NA; clone_size: NA; v_call: TRBV20-1; cdr3_aa: CSARESWNQPQHF; cdr3_nt: TGCAGTGCTAGAGAAAGTTGGAATCAGCCCCAGCATTTT
j_call: TRBJ2-7; d_call: TRBD1; clone_size: few; v_call: TRBV18; cdr3_aa: CASSESSPRDSLAYEQYF; cdr3_nt: TGTGCCAGCTCCGAATCCTCACCTCGGGACAGCCTAGCCTACGAGCAGTACTTC
j_call: TRBJ2-7; d_call: TRBD2; clone_size: NA; v_call: TRBV20-1; cdr3_aa: CSARGLAGGVGEQYF; cdr3_nt: TGCAGTGCTAGGGGACTAGCGGGGGGCGTGGGCGAGCAGTACTTC
j_call: TRBJ1-1; d_call: NA; clone_size: NA; v_call: TRBV10-3; cdr3_aa: CAISDGPGYSDTEAFF; cdr3_nt: TGTGCCATCAGTGACGGACCGGGCTACAGCGACACTGAAGCTTTCTTT
j_call: TRBJ1-5; d_call: NA; clone_size: NA; v_call: TRBV6-5; cdr3_aa: CASSYEFGVQPQHF; cdr3_nt: TGTGCCAGCAGTTACGAGTTTGGGGTTCAGCCCCAGCATTTT
j_call: TRBJ1-2; d_call: NA; clone_size: few; v_call: TRBV3-1; cdr3_aa: CASSQVQAAWDGYTF; cdr3_nt: TGTGCCAGCAGCCAAGTACAGGCGGCCTGGGATGGCTACACCTTC
j_call: TRBJ2-1; d_call: TRBD2; clone_size: NA; v_call: TRBV10-3; cdr3_aa: CAISERRGLAGSNEQFF; cdr3_nt: TGTGCCATCAGTGAGAGAAGGGGACTAGCGGGATCCAATGAGCAGTTCTTC
j_call: TRBJ2-7; d_call: TRBD1; clone_size: once; v_call: TRBV6-1; cdr3_aa: CASRDRVIQISYEQYF; cdr3_nt: TGTGCCAGCCGGGACAGGGTTATCCAAATCTCCTACGAGCAGTACTTC
j_call: TRBJ2-7; d_call: TRBD1; clone_size: few; v_call: TRBV28; cdr3_aa: CASSADRASRDEQYF; cdr3_nt: TGTGCCAGCAGTGCTGACAGGGCTTCCCGGGACGAGCAGTACTTC